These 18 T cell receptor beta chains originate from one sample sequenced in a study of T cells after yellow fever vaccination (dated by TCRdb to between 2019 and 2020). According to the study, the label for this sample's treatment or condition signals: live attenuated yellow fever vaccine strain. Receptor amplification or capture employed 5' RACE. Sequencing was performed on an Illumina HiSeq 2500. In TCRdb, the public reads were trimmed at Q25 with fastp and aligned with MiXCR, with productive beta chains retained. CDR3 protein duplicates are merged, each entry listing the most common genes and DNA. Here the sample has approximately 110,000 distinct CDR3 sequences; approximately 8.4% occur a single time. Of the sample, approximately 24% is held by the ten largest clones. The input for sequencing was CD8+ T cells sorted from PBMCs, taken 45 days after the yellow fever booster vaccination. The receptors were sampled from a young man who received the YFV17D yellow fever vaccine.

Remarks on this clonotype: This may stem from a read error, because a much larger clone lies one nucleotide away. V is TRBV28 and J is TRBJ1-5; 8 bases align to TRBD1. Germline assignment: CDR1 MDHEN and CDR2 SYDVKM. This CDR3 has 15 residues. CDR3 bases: TGTACCAGCAGTTACGTAGGACAGGGCCATCAGCCCCAGCATTTT. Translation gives CTSSYVGQGHQPQHF.

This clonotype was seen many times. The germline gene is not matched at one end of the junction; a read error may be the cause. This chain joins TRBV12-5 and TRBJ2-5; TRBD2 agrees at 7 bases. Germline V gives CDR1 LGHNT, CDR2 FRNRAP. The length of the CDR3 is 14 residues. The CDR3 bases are TGTGCTAGTGCTTTGTCGGGGGGCCAAGAGACCCAGTACTTC. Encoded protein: CASALSGGQETQYF.

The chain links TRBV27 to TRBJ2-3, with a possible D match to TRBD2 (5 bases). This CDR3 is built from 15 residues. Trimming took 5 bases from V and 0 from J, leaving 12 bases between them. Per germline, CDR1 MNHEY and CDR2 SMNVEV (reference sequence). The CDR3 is CASSHLGESTDTQYF. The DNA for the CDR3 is TGTGCCAGCAGTCACCTCGGGGAAAGCACAGATACGCAGTATTTT.

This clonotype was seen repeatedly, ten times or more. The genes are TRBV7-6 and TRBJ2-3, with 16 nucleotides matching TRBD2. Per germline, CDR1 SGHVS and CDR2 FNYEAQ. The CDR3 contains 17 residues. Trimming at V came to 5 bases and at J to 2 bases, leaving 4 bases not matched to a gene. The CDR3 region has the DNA TGTGCCAGCAGCGAGGGACTAGCGGGAGGGTACACAGATACGCAGTATTTT. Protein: CASSEGLAGGYTDTQYF.

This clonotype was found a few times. CDR3 DNA: TGTGCCAGCAGTTACTTGGGGGGGAACCAGCCCCAGCATTTT. This encodes CASSYLGGNQPQHF. The chain links TRBV6-2 or TRBV6-3 to TRBJ1-5; D possibly corresponds to TRBD1 (5 bases). CDR3 size: 14 residues. Trimming shortened V by 1 base and J by 7 bases, and 11 bases separated the two germline ends. Germline V CDR1 and CDR2: MNHEY, SVGEGT.

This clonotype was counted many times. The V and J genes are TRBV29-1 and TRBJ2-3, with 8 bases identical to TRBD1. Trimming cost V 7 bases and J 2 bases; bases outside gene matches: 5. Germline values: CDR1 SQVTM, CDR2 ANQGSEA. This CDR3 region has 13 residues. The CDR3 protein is CSADRDDTDTQYF. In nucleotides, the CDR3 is TGCAGCGCGGACAGGGATGACACAGATACGCAGTATTTT.

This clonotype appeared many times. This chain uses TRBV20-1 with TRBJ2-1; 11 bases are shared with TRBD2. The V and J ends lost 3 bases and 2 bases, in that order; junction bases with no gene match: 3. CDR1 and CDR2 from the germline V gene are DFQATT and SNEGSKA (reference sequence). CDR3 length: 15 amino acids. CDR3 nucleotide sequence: TGCAGTGCTAGGTTAGCGGGAGGGCCCTACAATGAGCAGTTCTTC. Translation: CSARLAGGPYNEQFF.

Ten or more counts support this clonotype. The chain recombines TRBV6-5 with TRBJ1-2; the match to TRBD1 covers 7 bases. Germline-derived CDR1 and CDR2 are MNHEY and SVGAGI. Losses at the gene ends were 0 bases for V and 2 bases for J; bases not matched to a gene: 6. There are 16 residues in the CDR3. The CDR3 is CASSYSRDSGNYGYTF. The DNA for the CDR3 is TGTGCCAGCAGTTACTCCCGGGACAGCGGAAACTATGGCTACACCTTC.

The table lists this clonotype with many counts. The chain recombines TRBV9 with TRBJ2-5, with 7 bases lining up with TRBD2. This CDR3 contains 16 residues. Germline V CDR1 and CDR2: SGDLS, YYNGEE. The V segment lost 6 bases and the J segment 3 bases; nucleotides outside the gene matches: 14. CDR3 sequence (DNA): TGTGCCAGCACCCCTACTGCGGGGGAGAGGGAAGAGACCCAGTACTTC. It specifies CASTPTAGEREETQYF.

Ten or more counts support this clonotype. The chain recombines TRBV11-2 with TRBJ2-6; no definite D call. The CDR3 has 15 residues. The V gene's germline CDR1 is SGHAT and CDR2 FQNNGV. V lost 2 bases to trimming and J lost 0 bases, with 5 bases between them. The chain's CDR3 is CASSLQVSGANVLTF. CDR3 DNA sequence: TGTGCCAGCAGCTTACAGGTCTCTGGGGCCAACGTCCTGACTTTC.

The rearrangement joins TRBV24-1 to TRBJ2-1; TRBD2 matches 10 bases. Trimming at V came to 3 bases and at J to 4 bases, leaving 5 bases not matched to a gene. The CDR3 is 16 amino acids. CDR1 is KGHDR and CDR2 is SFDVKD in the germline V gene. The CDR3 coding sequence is TGTGCCACCAGTGATCCAGCGGGAGGGCCTTACAATGAGCAGTTCTTC. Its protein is CATSDPAGGPYNEQFF.

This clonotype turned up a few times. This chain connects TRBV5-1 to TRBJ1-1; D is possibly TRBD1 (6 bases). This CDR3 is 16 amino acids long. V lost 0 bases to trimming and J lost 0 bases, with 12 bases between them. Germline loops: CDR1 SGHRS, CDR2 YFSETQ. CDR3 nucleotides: TGCGCCAGCAGCTTGGACGTGGGGGCCCTGAACACTGAAGCTTTCTTT. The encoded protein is CASSLDVGALNTEAFF.

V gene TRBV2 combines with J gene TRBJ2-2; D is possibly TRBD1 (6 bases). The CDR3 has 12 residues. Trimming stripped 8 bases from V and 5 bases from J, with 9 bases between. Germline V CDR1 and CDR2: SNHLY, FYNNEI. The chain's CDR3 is CASGGGTGELFF. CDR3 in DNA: TGTGCCAGCGGGGGCGGAACCGGGGAGCTGTTTTTT.

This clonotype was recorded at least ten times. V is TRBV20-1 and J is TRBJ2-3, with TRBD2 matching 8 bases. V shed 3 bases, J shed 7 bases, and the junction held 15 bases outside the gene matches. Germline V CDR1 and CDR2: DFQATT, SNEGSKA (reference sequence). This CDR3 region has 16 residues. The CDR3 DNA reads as TGCAGTGCTAGGCCGGGACTAGGTGGCGCAAAATATACGCAGTATTTT. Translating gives CSARPGLGGAKYTQYF.

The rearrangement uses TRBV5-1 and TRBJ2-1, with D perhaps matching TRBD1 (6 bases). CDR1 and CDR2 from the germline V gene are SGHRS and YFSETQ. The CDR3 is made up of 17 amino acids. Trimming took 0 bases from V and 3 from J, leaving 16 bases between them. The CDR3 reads CASSLAVSQGYYNEQFF. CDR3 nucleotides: TGCGCCAGCAGCTTGGCCGTTTCGCAGGGGTACTACAATGAGCAGTTCTTC.

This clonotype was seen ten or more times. This chain's CDR3 is CSVSSGTYEQYF. The CDR3 coding sequence is TGCAGCGTTAGCAGCGGTACCTACGAGCAGTACTTC. The V call is TRBV29-1, the J call TRBJ2-7; a weak D match, TRBD2 (5 bases). The ends were cut back, 5 bases at V and 2 bases at J, with 10 bases in the middle. The V gene's germline CDR1 is SQVTM and CDR2 ANQGSEA. The length of the CDR3 is 12 residues.

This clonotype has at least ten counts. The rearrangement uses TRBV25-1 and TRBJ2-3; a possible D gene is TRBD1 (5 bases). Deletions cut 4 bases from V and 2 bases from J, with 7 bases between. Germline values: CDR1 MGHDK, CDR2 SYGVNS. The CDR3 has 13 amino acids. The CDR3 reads CASSAGITDTQYF. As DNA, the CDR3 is TGTGCCAGCAGTGCAGGGATCACAGATACGCAGTATTTT.

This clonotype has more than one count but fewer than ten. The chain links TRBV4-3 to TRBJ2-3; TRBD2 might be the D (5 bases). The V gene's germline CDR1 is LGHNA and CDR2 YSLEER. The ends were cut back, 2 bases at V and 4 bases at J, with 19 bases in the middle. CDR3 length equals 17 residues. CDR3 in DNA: TGCGCCAGCAGCCAATCTCGGGCTAGCCCGAGGGCAGATACGCAGTATTTT. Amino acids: CASSQSRASPRADTQYF.